This T cell receptor (beta chain) was retrieved from a study of cytomegalovirus exposure and HLA in healthy donors. Findings of the study overall: In an earlier analysis, productive rearrangement rates for most beta V segments clustered near 90% or 30%. What TCR beta sequences reportedly achieved was accurate prediction of HLA-A and HLA-B alleles in most subjects. It was reportedly the case that the classifier diagnosed cytomegalovirus status with high specificity and sensitivity.

The PCR had 60 Vbeta and 13 Jbeta primers. TCRdb's table, derived via immunoSEQ multiplex PCR, lists solely in-frame clones and lacks some. The data hold fewer than 200,000 clones, with roughly 79% observed a single time. Note on this clone: Its matching antigen is unknown.

The length of the CDR3 is 14 residues. After removal of 11 bases from V and 3 bases from J, the junction contained 9 bases not matched to a gene. The germline V gene encodes CDR1 MDHEN and CDR2 SYDVKM. The sample comprised PBMCs. This sequence joins TRBV28 and TRBJ2-3; 9 positions agree with TRBD2. This receptor was taken from a woman in her 50s in good health and CMV-seronegative. CDR3 loop: CACRGSGSTDTQYF. The CDR3 DNA sequence: TGTGCCTGCCGTGGTAGCGGGAGTACAGATACGCAGTATTTT.